These 25 T cell receptor beta chains originate from one sample sequenced in a study of T cells in Graves' hyperthyroidism and ophthalmopathy (dated by TCRdb to the late 2010s). Library construction relied on multiplex PCR. Sequencer: Illumina HiSeq 2000. Amplification of TCR beta CDR3 regions was carried out from RNA transcripts. For the first round of RT-PCR on the TCR CDR3, the HTBI primer set was used together with the Qiagen OneStep RT-PCR kit. In TCRdb, the public reads were trimmed at Q25 with fastp and aligned with MiXCR, with productive beta chains retained. Each entry merges the rows of one CDR3 protein and shows their most common DNA and genes. The sample contains some 740,000 distinct CDR3 sequences, about 14% of them found a single time. Approximately 10% of the sample is held by the ten biggest clonotypes. The sequencing input was blood. The receptor set was obtained from a young woman with Graves' hyperthyroidism.

Note on this clonotype: An end of the junction does not agree with germline; a read error may underlie this. V usage is TRBV7-3 and J usage is TRBJ2-7; a possible D gene is TRBD1 (5 bases). Germline-derived CDR1 and CDR2 are SGHTA and FQGTGA. This CDR3 has 15 amino acids. The DNA of the CDR3 is TGTGCCAGCAGCTTAGAATTAGGGGTCGTCCACGAACAGTACTTC. It codes for CASSLELGVVHEQYF.

The chain joins TRBV5-1 to TRBJ2-1; unclear D gene. Trimming removed 4 bases at V and 2 bases at J, with 22 bases between. The CDR3 runs 18 residues. CDR1 SGHRS and CDR2 YFSETQ come from the germline V gene. CDR3 bases: TGCGCCAGCAGCCCCCCTCCGACGCGGTATATAGCCTACAATGAGCAGTTCTTC. It specifies CASSPPPTRYIAYNEQFF.

This clonotype has more than one count but fewer than ten. J is TRBJ2-1 and V is TRBV30; D possibly corresponds to TRBD1 (5 bases). The V end was cut by 0 bases, the J end by 4 bases, with 7 bases between. This CDR3 is built from 13 residues. CDR1 is GTSNPN, CDR2 SVGIG, per germline (reference sequence). The DNA of the CDR3 is TGTGCCTGGAGTGTAACAGGTTACAATGAGCAGTTCTTC. It codes for CAWSVTGYNEQFF.

The sample holds many counts of this clonotype. The chain has TRBV28 and TRBJ2-7; a weak D match, TRBD2 (6 bases). Germline values: CDR1 MDHEN, CDR2 SYDVKM. V was pared by 2 bases and J by 7 bases, with 15 bases between. The CDR3 covers 14 residues. CDR3 DNA sequence: TGTGCCAGCAGTTTACGGGAGTACACGGGGGAGCAGTACTTC. This sequence encodes CASSLREYTGEQYF.

V usage is TRBV6-1 and J usage is TRBJ2-7; no definite D call. CDR3 length equals 15 residues. CDR1 and CDR2 from the germline V gene are MNHNS and SASEGT. Between the trimmed V and J ends, which lost 6 bases and 2 bases, there was a span of 17 bases. The CDR3 DNA sequence: TGTGCCAGCAGCGACCAGACCCCGGTCCCCTACGAGCAGTACTTC. Translation gives CASSDQTPVPYEQYF.

V and J are TRBV20-1 and TRBJ2-2; D perhaps matches TRBD2 (5 bases). The CDR3 spans 14 residues. Per the germline V gene, CDR1 is DFQATT and CDR2 is SNEGSKA (reference sequence). V was clipped by 3 bases and J by 1 base, with 9 bases between them. CDR3 sequence reads: CSARDWQNTGELFF. The CDR3 nucleotides are TGCAGTGCTAGGGACTGGCAGAACACCGGGGAGCTGTTTTTT.

This clonotype was seen repeatedly, ten times or more. This rearrangement joins TRBV28 to TRBJ2-7; no firm D call. Germline lookup yields CDR1 MDHEN and CDR2 SYDVKM. The CDR3 covers 13 residues. Trimming left V 6 bases short and J 2 bases short, with 11 bases between. CDR3 in DNA: TGTGCCAGCAGCCCCAAACACACCTACGAGCAGTACTTC. Protein sequence: CASSPKHTYEQYF.

Ten or more counts support this clonotype. The chain has TRBV28 and TRBJ2-7; D possibly uses TRBD1 or TRBD2 (6 bases each). The V gene's germline CDR1 is MDHEN and CDR2 SYDVKM. V was shortened by 9 bases and J by 5 bases, with 26 bases between the two germline ends. The CDR3 covers 16 residues. The CDR3 coding sequence is TGTGCCAGTACTCCCTCGCGGCGAGGGGGGCAAAACGAGCAGTACTTC. It codes for CASTPSRRGGQNEQYF.

The chain employs TRBV6-1 and TRBJ2-3; D might be TRBD1 (5 bases). The CDR3 extends over 15 amino acids. Trimming pared 6 bases from V and 6 bases from J, leaving 19 bases between. Germline V lookup: CDR1 MNHNS, CDR2 SASEGT. CDR3 DNA: TGTGCCAGCAGCCCACCAGGAAGCAGGGCGGATACGCAGTATTTT. Residues: CASSPPGSRADTQYF.

In this sample, this clonotype turned up once. A read error is possible here, since a much larger clone lies one base away. The V and J genes are TRBV7-9 and TRBJ2-1, with TRBD2 identical over 7 bases. V gave up 4 bases and J gave up 2 bases; unmatched junction bases: 5. Germline V gene data show CDR1 as SEHNR and CDR2 as FQNEAQ (reference sequence). The CDR3 runs 15 residues. CDR3 in DNA: TGTGCCAGCAGCTCCGCCGGGACTACCTACAATGAGCAGTTCTTC. It is translated as CASSSAGTTYNEQFF.

This clonotype has just a few counts. V and J are TRBV7-8 and TRBJ1-5; possibly TRBD1 for D (6 bases). V was clipped by 1 base and J by 3 bases, with 13 bases between them. The germline CDR1 and CDR2 sequences are SGHVS and FQNEAQ. The CDR3 loop spans 16 amino acids. CDR3 DNA sequence: TGTGCCAGCAGCTTAGTCATCCCAGGGGTCAATCAGCCCCAGCATTTT. This gives the protein CASSLVIPGVNQPQHF.

This rearrangement joins TRBV30 to TRBJ1-5; D perhaps matches TRBD1 (5 bases). The germline V gene encodes CDR1 GTSNPN and CDR2 SVGIG (reference sequence). The CDR3 has 15 residues. V was pared by 0 bases and J by 3 bases, with 12 bases between. The CDR3 region has the DNA TGTGCCTGGAGTGTCGGCGGGGCCTCCAATCAGCCCCAGCATTTT. Protein: CAWSVGGASNQPQHF.

This clonotype was found many times. This rearrangement joins TRBV7-2 to TRBJ2-1, with 9 bases identical to TRBD1. CDR3 length: 16 residues. Germline CDR1 is SGHTA and CDR2 is FQGNSA. V was pared by 2 bases and J by 5 bases, with 7 bases of the junction left unmatched. The CDR3 sequence: CASSLKGGTGHNEQFF. CDR3 nucleotide sequence: TGTGCCAGCAGCTTAAAAGGAGGGACAGGGCACAATGAGCAGTTCTTC.

This clonotype was detected only a few times. The genes are TRBV9 and TRBJ1-2, with D perhaps matching TRBD1 (6 bases). CDR3 size: 15 residues. Germline V lookup: CDR1 SGDLS, CDR2 YYNGEE. Trimming removed 0 bases from V and 5 bases from J, with 14 bases in between. CDR3 amino acids: CASSVEGGVPYGYTF. CDR3 coding DNA: TGTGCCAGCAGCGTAGAGGGGGGGGTCCCGTATGGCTACACCTTC.

This clonotype was observed at least ten times. The chain carries TRBV5-5 and TRBJ1-1; no reliable D call. In germline, CDR1 is SGHKS, CDR2 YYEKEE (reference sequence). V shed 1 base and J shed 1 base, with 8 bases lying between them. CDR3 length equals 14 residues. CDR3 sequence reads: CASSLRAANTEAFF. The CDR3 DNA reads as TGTGCCAGCAGCTTGCGAGCTGCGAACACTGAAGCTTTCTTT. The full variable domain, with the rest looked up from reference TRBV5-5 and TRBJ1-1, is DAGVTQSPTHLIKTRGQQVTLRCSPISGHKSVSWYQQVLGQGPQFIFQYYEKEERGRGNFPDRFSARQFPNYSSELNVNALLLGDSALYLCASSLRAANTEAFFGQGTRLTVV.

J is TRBJ1-4 and V is TRBV25-1; tentative D call: TRBD1 (6 bases). Germline values: CDR1 MGHDK, CDR2 SYGVNS. V shed 5 bases and J shed 7 bases, with 17 bases lying between them. The CDR3 has 15 residues. The CDR3 region is CASSFTTGYSEKLFF. The CDR3 DNA reads as TGTGCCAGCAGTTTCACGACAGGTTATAGTGAAAAACTGTTTTTT.

This clonotype appeared many times. This CDR3 is CASSTRQARSEQYF. The CDR3 DNA reads as TGTGCCAGCAGTACCCGACAGGCGCGGAGCGAGCAGTACTTC. The chain is built from TRBV13 and TRBJ2-7; possibly TRBD1 for D (6 bases). The germline gives CDR1 PRHDT, CDR2 FYEKMQ (reference sequence). The CDR3 contains 14 residues. V lost 6 bases and J 6 bases, leaving 18 bases between the germline ends.

The chain carries TRBV29-1 and TRBJ2-2; perhaps TRBD1 as D (6 bases). From germline, CDR1 is SQVTM and CDR2 ANQGSEA. CDR3 length: 15 amino acids. Trimming shortened V by 4 bases and J by 1 base, and 13 bases separated the two germline ends. CDR3 bases: TGCAGCGTTGTCCCGGGACATATGAACACCGGGGAGCTGTTTTTT. Protein: CSVVPGHMNTGELFF.

Ten or more counts support this clonotype. DNA of the CDR3: TGCAGCGTTGGAGGGGGGTCAAACAATGAGCAGTTCTTC. As protein: CSVGGGSNNEQFF. This rearrangement joins TRBV29-1 to TRBJ2-1; D possibly uses TRBD1 or TRBD2 (6 bases each). Germline V gene lookup returns CDR1 SQVTM and CDR2 ANQGSEA. V was shortened by 4 bases and J by 5 bases, with 12 bases between the two germline ends. The CDR3 totals 13 residues.

This clonotype turned up a few times. The gene calls are TRBV5-1 and TRBJ2-1; the D gene is possibly TRBD2 (6 bases). The CDR3 sequence is 15 residues long. Germline CDR1 and CDR2: SGHRS and YFSETQ. Trimming took off 4 bases at V and 7 bases at J, with 18 bases between the two ends. In DNA form, the CDR3 reads TGCGCCAGCAGCCAAGGGACTGCGCCAAGGAATGAGCAGTTCTTC. This gives the protein CASSQGTAPRNEQFF.

The chain joins TRBV7-9 to TRBJ2-3; 8 bases map to TRBD2. The J segment lost 5 bases and the V segment lost 5 bases, leaving 15 bases of the junction unmatched. The CDR3 spans 17 residues. Germline-derived CDR1 and CDR2 are SEHNR and FQNEAQ (reference sequence). The CDR3 DNA reads TGTGCCAGCAGCGTTGGGAAGAATAGCGGGACGGGAGATACGCAGTATTTT. Its translation is CASSVGKNSGTGDTQYF.

This chain uses TRBV19 with TRBJ2-3, with D tentatively TRBD2 (6 bases). Germline V lookup: CDR1 LNHDA, CDR2 SQIVND (reference sequence). V lost 5 bases and J lost 3, with 9 bases in between. The CDR3 is 13 residues long. CDR3 coding DNA: TGTGCCAGTAGTTTAGCGGAAACAGATACGCAGTATTTT. This encodes CASSLAETDTQYF.

This clonotype occurred many times. The V gene is TRBV28, the J gene TRBJ1-1, with 8 positions matching TRBD1. Germline CDR1 reads MDHEN; CDR2 reads SYDVKM. The CDR3 loop spans 14 amino acids. Germline trimming cut 5 bases from V and 7 bases from J; bases unmatched to any gene: 9. The chain's CDR3 is CASSKGQGLLEAFF. The CDR3 region has the DNA TGTGCCAGCAGTAAAGGACAGGGTCTACTTGAAGCTTTCTTT.

In its sample, this clonotype was seen a few times. In DNA, the CDR3 is TGCAGTGCTAGGATACTGACAGGGCAGTCCTACAATGAGCAGTTCTTC. It yields the protein CSARILTGQSYNEQFF. The chain joins TRBV20-1 to TRBJ2-1; TRBD1 agrees at 7 bases. The length of the CDR3 is 16 residues. Per germline, CDR1 DFQATT and CDR2 SNEGSKA (reference sequence). Trimming cost V 3 bases and J 1 base; bases outside gene matches: 9.

The CDR3 DNA reads as TGTGCCAGCAGTGAAGGCACTTCCCCCCAAGAGACCCAGTACTTC. Translated, it gives CASSEGTSPQETQYF. The chain is built from TRBV25-1 and TRBJ2-5; the D is unclear. Trimming cost V 2 bases and J 1 base, with 11 bases left between them. Germline values: CDR1 MGHDK, CDR2 SYGVNS. The CDR3 has 15 residues.